This TCR beta chain comes out of a study of blood T cell repertoires in COVID-19. Study context: Acute and convalescent COVID-19 specimens originated in the United States, Italy and Spain.

The authors' processing: Amplification with reference gene primers provided the estimates of nucleated cell counts. The repertoire was sequenced with immunoSEQ multiplex PCR; TCRdb's copy has only in-frame clones and lacks some. That table furnishes V, J and clone size, whereas the DNA furnished D and trimming. The table records about 120,000 clones, 70% to 90% of them present only once. Germline V lookup: CDR1 MDHEN, CDR2 SYDVKM. This CDR3 comprises 14 residues. V was pared by 6 bases and J by 4 bases, with 13 bases between. The specimen was peripheral blood. V and J are TRBV28 and TRBJ1-5; D unresolved. The receptor was derived from a woman of 80 years or more with acute or convalescent COVID-19. The CDR3 sequence is CASSTSALNQPQHF. CDR3 DNA sequence: TGTGCCAGCAGCACTAGCGCCCTAAATCAGCCCCAGCATTTT.